Reported below is one T cell receptor beta chain. Data came from immunoSEQ multiplex PCR; TCRdb stores just in-frame clones and leaves some out. The repertoire holds roughly 280,000 clones, roughly 90% seen once, with over 2% in the top ten. This entry is derived from a study of blood T cell repertoires in COVID-19. Study summary: Whether acute or convalescent, the COVID-19 samples came from the United States, Italy and Spain. PBMCs, B-cell-depleted T cells, or T cells provided the cDNA or gDNA that made up the material.

V lost 5 bases to trimming and J lost 6 bases, with 11 bases between them. CDR3 length: 12 residues. The V gene's germline CDR1 is SGHRS and CDR2 YFSETQ. The sequence was obtained from a woman aged 45-65 years who had recovered from COVID-19. The chain joins TRBV5-1 to TRBJ1-1; D gene ambiguous. Sequencing was performed on peripheral blood. This chain's CDR3 is CASSLSGAEAFF. The CDR3 DNA reads TGCGCCAGCAGTCTGTCCGGGGCTGAAGCTTTCTTT.